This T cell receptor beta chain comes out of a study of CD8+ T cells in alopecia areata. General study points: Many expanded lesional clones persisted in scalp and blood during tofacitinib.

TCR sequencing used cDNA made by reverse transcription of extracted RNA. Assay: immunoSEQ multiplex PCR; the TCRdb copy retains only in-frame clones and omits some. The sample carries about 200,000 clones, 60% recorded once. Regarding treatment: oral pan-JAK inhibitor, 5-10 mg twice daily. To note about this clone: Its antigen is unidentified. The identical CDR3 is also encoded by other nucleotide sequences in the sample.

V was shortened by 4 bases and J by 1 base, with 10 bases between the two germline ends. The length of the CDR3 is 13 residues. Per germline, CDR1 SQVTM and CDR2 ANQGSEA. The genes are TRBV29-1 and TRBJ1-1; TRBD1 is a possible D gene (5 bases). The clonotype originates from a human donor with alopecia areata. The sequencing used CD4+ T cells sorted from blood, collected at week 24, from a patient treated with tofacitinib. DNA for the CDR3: TGCAGCGTTGTTAGGGGAGGGAACACTGAAGCTTTCTTT. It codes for CSVVRGGNTEAFF.